The 9 T cell receptor beta chains reported below all come from one sample, sequenced in a study of cytotoxic CD8 clonotypes in ibrutinib-treated CLL. Here immunoSEQ multiplex PCR was the method, and the copy in TCRdb shows in-frame clones only, minus some. The table records about 200,000 clones, roughly three quarters of them present only once. The sample was PBMCs, taken after 12 months of ibrutinib treatment. The receptors were gathered from a human donor with chronic lymphocytic leukemia.

The chain combines TRBV9 with TRBJ2-5; 11 positions agree with TRBD2. V lost 3 bases to trimming and J lost 5 bases; unmatched junction nucleotides: 12. CDR1 is SGDLS and CDR2 is YYNGEE in the germline V gene. The CDR3 loop spans 17 amino acids. CDR3 bases: TGTGCCAGCAGCGCCGGGCTAGCGGGAGGTACGGGGGAGACCCAGTACTTC. Its protein is CASSAGLAGGTGETQYF.

V usage is TRBV19 and J usage is TRBJ1-4, with unresolved D. Germline V gene sequence: CDR1 LNHDA, CDR2 SQIVND (reference sequence). V was clipped by 4 bases and J by 0 bases, with 12 bases between them. The CDR3 loop spans 16 amino acids. The chain's CDR3 is CASSRETGATNEKLFF. CDR3 nucleotide sequence: TGTGCCAGTAGTAGAGAAACCGGCGCAACTAATGAAAAACTGTTTTTT.

V is TRBV7-6 and J is TRBJ2-1, with 8 bases matching TRBD1. The germline CDR1 and CDR2 sequences are SGHVS and FNYEAQ. The J segment lost 4 bases and the V segment lost 5 bases, leaving 10 bases of the junction unmatched. CDR3 length equals 16 residues. CDR3 DNA sequence: TGTGCCAGCAGCCTCCGACAGGGGTTCAGTTACAATGAGCAGTTCTTC. Encoded protein: CASSLRQGFSYNEQFF.

The chain recombines TRBV29-1 with TRBJ1-1, with D uncertain. Germline V gives CDR1 SQVTM, CDR2 ANQGSEA. The CDR3 loop spans 11 amino acids. V shed 3 bases and J shed 7 bases, with 9 bases lying between them. The CDR3 spells CSVEGPVEAFF. For the CDR3, the DNA is TGCAGCGTTGAGGGCCCCGTTGAAGCTTTCTTT.

V and J are TRBV27 and TRBJ2-1; 10 bases map to TRBD2. The CDR3 totals 17 residues. CDR1 MNHEY and CDR2 SMNVEV come from the germline V gene (reference sequence). V lost 5 bases to trimming and J lost 3 bases; unmatched junction nucleotides: 10. The CDR3 nucleotides are TGTGCCAGCAGTCCCCTCAGCGGGAGGGCCGTCTACAATGAGCAGTTCTTC. Translated: CASSPLSGRAVYNEQFF.

The V gene is TRBV30, the J gene TRBJ2-2; D unresolved. Deletions cut 0 bases from V and 2 bases from J, with 7 bases between. Germline values: CDR1 GTSNPN, CDR2 SVGIG (reference sequence). The CDR3 sequence is 14 residues long. CDR3 DNA: TGTGCCTGGAGTGTAGAGGTAAACACCGGGGAGCTGTTTTTT. It encodes CAWSVEVNTGELFF.

The chain is built from TRBV6-1 and TRBJ1-2; 9 nucleotides line up with TRBD1. V was clipped by 4 bases and J by 7 bases; unmatched bases: 10. CDR3 length: 15 amino acids. Germline V gene data show CDR1 as MNHNS and CDR2 as SASEGT. The CDR3: CASSGTGGARGGYTF. CDR3 bases: TGTGCCAGCAGTGGAACAGGGGGCGCGAGGGGTGGCTACACCTTC.

The CDR3 sequence: CAILTQLSGNTIYF. The CDR3 nucleotides are TGTGCCATTTTAACTCAACTCTCTGGAAACACCATATATTTT. The chain has TRBV10-3 and TRBJ1-3, with D unresolved. The CDR3 consists of 14 residues. CDR1 and CDR2 from the germline V gene are ENHRY and SYGVKD. V dropped 9 bases and J dropped 0 bases, with 12 bases sitting between them.

The chain uses TRBV9 and TRBJ2-6; D gene ambiguous. V dropped 1 base and J dropped 0 bases, with 5 bases sitting between them. CDR3 length: 15 amino acids. The germline gives CDR1 SGDLS, CDR2 YYNGEE. This chain's CDR3 is CASSVSSSGANVLTF. CDR3 bases: TGTGCCAGCAGCGTAAGCAGCTCTGGGGCCAACGTCCTGACTTTC.